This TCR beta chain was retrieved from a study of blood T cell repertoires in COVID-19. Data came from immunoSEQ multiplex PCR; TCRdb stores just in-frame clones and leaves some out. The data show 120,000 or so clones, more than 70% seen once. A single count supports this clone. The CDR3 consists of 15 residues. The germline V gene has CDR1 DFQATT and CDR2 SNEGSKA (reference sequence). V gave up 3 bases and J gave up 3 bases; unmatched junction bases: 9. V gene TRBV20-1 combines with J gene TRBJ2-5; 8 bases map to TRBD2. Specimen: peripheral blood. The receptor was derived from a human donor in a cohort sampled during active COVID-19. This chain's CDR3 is CSASDGGAGEETQYF. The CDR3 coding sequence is TGCAGTGCTAGTGATGGTGGAGCGGGGGAAGAGACCCAGTACTTC.